This TCR beta chain was sequenced in a study of CD4+ T cells in melanoma. Study results and limitations: A reported correlation linked neoantigen-specific CD4+ T cells to CD8+, macrophage and B cell function.

TCRdb keeps only in-frame clones here, not all; method: immunoSEQ multiplex PCR. The sample contains some 9,900 clones, approximately 72% of which appear only once. This clone was counted only a few times. The antigen is unknown. Material for sequencing was tumor tissue. This sequence originates from a human donor with melanoma.

The CDR3 region is CASSFGTGGNEQYF. The CDR3 bases are TGTGCCAGCAGTTTCGGGACAGGGGGGAACGAGCAGTACTTC. V gene TRBV27 combines with J gene TRBJ2-7, with 11 bases lining up with TRBD1. The CDR3 covers 14 residues. V dropped 3 bases and J dropped 5; count of bases not matched to a gene: 3. Per germline, CDR1 MNHEY and CDR2 SMNVEV (reference sequence).